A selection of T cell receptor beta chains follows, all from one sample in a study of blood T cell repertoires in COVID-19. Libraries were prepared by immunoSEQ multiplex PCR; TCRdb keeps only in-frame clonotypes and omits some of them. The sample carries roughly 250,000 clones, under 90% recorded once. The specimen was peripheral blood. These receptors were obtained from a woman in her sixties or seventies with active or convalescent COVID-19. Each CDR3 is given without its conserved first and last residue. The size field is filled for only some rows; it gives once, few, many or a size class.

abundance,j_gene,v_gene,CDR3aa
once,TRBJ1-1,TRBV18,ASSPQPTYSGTEAF
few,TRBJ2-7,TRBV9,ASSPGQGAREQY
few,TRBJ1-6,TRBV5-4,ASSLWTGGPDSPLH
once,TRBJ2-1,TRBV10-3,AIRPATSGGVRSYNEQF
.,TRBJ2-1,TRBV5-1,ASSVQRGASYNEQF
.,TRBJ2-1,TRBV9,ASSVVARARHNEQF
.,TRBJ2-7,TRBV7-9,ASSHRQSYEQY
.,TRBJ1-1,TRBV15,ATSRDVENTEAF
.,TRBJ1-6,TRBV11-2,ASSSRTGNNSPLH
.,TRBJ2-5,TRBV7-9,ASSLGDRVKTQY
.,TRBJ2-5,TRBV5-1,ASRAGETQY
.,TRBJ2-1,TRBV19,ASTLPGTEAEQF
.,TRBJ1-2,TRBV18,ASSPPGGRYGYT
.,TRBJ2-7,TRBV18,ASSPRTGEPYEQY
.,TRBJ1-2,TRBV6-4,ASSDSGLSAGYT
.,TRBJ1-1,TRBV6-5,ASSRPRTVNTEAF
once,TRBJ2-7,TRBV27,ASSFTRRGWRYEQY
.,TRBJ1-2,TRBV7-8,ASSLAGPRTGPRGYT
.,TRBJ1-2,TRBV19,ASGTRQGSFNYGYT
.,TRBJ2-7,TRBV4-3,ASSRFSTGEAHEQY
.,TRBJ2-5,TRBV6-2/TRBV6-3,ASSWTSLETQY
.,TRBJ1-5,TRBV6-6,ATGEPQH
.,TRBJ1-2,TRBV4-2,ASSQEVRLGYT
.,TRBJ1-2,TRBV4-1,ASSQGPRWT
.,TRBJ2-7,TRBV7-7,ASSSGQGSYEQY
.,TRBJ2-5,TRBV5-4,ASNPDRGRQETQY
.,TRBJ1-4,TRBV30,AWSGWPNEKLF
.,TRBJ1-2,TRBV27,ASRGLAGGTPYGYT
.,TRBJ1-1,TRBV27,ASSFGANTEAF
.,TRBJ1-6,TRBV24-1,ATRSKDFPDSPLH
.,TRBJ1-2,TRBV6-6,ASSYPERGEGYT
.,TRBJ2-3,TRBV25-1,ASRAAGGGPDTQY
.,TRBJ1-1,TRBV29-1,SVELTRNTEAF
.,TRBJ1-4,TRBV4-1,ASSQRGLDEKLF
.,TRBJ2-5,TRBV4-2,ASSQVVGFSLAGGPQETQY
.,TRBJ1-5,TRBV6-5,ASRKTGGGNQPQH
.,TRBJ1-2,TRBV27,ASSFRLLDRSYGYT
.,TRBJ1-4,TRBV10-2,ASSDRLNEKLF
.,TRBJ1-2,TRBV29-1,SGTQGSHGYT
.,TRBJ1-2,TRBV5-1,ASSTWTGRDGYT
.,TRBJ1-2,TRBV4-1,ASSQALRGLGYGYT
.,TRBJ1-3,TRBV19,ASSRQELAGNTIY
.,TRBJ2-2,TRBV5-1,ASSLVAGGQRYTGELF
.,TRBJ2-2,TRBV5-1,ASSLAGTVHTGELF
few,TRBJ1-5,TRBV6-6,ASSRPFGQISNQPQH
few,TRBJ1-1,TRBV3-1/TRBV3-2,ASSQELMDTEAF
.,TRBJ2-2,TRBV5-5,ASSKGQGLNTGELF
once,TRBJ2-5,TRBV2,ASSDILDGTQY
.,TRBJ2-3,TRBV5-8,ASSLGLLSTDTQY
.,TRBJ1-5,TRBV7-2,ASSLRLDTGNQPQH
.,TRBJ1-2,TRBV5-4,ASSAGGQGDYGYT
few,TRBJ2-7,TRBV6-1,ASSERGSYEQY
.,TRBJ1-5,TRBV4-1,ASSPGPRQPQH
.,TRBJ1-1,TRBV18,ASSPNSGGRAADTEAF